The 26 T cell receptor beta chains below come from one sample, sequenced in a study of blood T cell repertoires in COVID-19. Measured with immunoSEQ multiplex PCR; TCRdb has only the in-frame clones, and not every one. The top ten hold about 0.91% of the sample, which has 400,000 to 450,000 clones, approximately 90% seen once. Sequenced input: peripheral blood. These TCRs come from a man aged 18 to 30 with COVID-19, enrolled during active disease.

CDR3 amino acids: CASSLVRSSGSNEQFF. For the CDR3, the DNA is TGCGCCAGCAGCTTGGTACGGTCGAGCGGGAGTAATGAGCAGTTCTTC. V is TRBV5-1 and J is TRBJ2-1; 8 bases agree with TRBD2. The CDR3 totals 16 residues. The germline gives CDR1 SGHRS, CDR2 YFSETQ. V shed 0 bases and J 7 bases; nucleotides not matched to a gene: 9.

This rearrangement joins TRBV10-2 to TRBJ2-6; TRBD2 aligns across 8 bases. The trim removed 3 bases at V and 0 bases at J, leaving 10 bases unmatched. Germline V gene data show CDR1 as WSHSY and CDR2 as SAAADI. CDR3 length: 19 amino acids. The CDR3 nucleotides read TGCGCCAGCAGTGAACCGCCACGGGGGGGTAGCTCTGGGGCCAACGTCCTGACTTTC. Translation gives CASSEPPRGGSSGANVLTF.

V and J are TRBV4-1 and TRBJ2-5; D is uncertain. Germline CDR1 is MGHRA and CDR2 is YSYEKL. The CDR3 spans 17 residues. Between the trimmed V and J ends, which lost 0 bases and 3 bases, there was a span of 17 bases. CDR3 DNA sequence: TGCGCCAGCAGCCAAGAGTCACTCCATTCCCTCAAAGAGACCCAGTACTTC. Translating it yields CASSQESLHSLKETQYF.

The chain links TRBV4-2 to TRBJ1-1; D unresolved. Germline V gene sequence: CDR1 LGHNA, CDR2 YNFKEQ. V shed 2 bases and J shed 1 base, with 5 bases lying between them. This CDR3 is 13 amino acids long. CDR3 nucleotides: TGTGCCAGCAGCCAATTCAGGAACACTGAAGCTTTCTTT. The encoded protein is CASSQFRNTEAFF.

This chain connects TRBV30 to TRBJ2-1; D possibly corresponds to TRBD1 (6 bases). The CDR3 spans 12 residues. Trimming shortened V by 3 bases and J by 7 bases, and 10 bases separated the two germline ends. CDR1 is GTSNPN and CDR2 is SVGIG in the germline V gene (reference sequence). CDR3 in DNA: TGTGCCTGGAGGGACAGTAGAAATGAGCAGTTCTTC. Amino acids: CAWRDSRNEQFF.

The chain carries TRBV11-3 and TRBJ2-3; the D is unclear. V dropped 1 base and J dropped 10 bases, with 9 bases sitting between them. The CDR3 is 12 amino acids. Looked up from germline, CDR1 is SGHNT and CDR2 is YENEEA. The CDR3 sequence: CASSLVDTAQYF. The DNA for the CDR3 is TGTGCCAGCAGCTTAGTCGACACCGCGCAGTATTTT.

The chain has TRBV7-2 and TRBJ2-2; 7 bases agree with TRBD2. CDR1 and CDR2 from the germline V gene are SGHTA and FQGNSA. V shed 1 base and J 2 bases; nucleotides not matched to a gene: 4. This CDR3 has 16 amino acids. The CDR3 sequence is CASSLEEAGNTGELFF. Written as DNA, the CDR3 is TGTGCCAGCAGCTTAGAAGAAGCGGGAAACACCGGGGAGCTGTTTTTT.

The genes are TRBV14 and TRBJ1-1, with 8 bases lining up with TRBD1. J gave up 2 bases and V 1 base, and 3 bases lay outside the gene matches. CDR1 and CDR2 (germline): SGHDN, FVKESK. CDR3 length: 15 amino acids. DNA of the CDR3: TGTGCCAGCAGCCAAGGGGACAGGTTAAACACTGAAGCTTTCTTT. Protein product: CASSQGDRLNTEAFF.

Turning to this clone: An end of the junction does not agree with germline; a read error may underlie this. The V call is TRBV19, the J call TRBJ2-3; D may be TRBD1 (6 bases). CDR1 LNHDA and CDR2 SQIVND come from the germline V gene (reference sequence). This CDR3 spans 13 amino acids. CDR3 bases: TGTGCCATTAGTAAGGGGGGCACAGATACGCAGTATTTT. Its protein product is CAISKGGTDTQYF.

The rearrangement joins TRBV3-1 (or the pseudogene TRBV3-2) to TRBJ2-7; the match to TRBD2 covers 14 bases. The V gene's germline CDR1 is LGHDT and CDR2 YNNKEL (reference sequence). The CDR3 contains 14 residues. V lost 8 bases to trimming and J lost 6 bases; unmatched junction nucleotides: 6. In DNA form, the CDR3 reads TGTGCCAGCCGAGGGACTAGCGGGGGCAGCGAGCAGTACTTC. It encodes CASRGTSGGSEQYF.

The rearrangement uses TRBV19 and TRBJ2-7, with TRBD2 as a possible D gene (6 bases). This CDR3 is 14 amino acids long. V was clipped by 5 bases and J by 6 bases, with 17 bases between them. CDR1 is LNHDA, CDR2 SQIVND, per germline (reference sequence). CDR3 nucleotides: TGTGCCAGTAGTCTCCGGGGCGGGGCTGGCGAGCAGTACTTC. Translated: CASSLRGGAGEQYF.

The V call is TRBV5-1, the J call TRBJ2-2, with 10 bases that match TRBD1. V lost 3 bases and J lost 3; bases outside the gene matches: 5. The germline V gene has CDR1 SGHRS and CDR2 YFSETQ. The CDR3 covers 16 residues. The CDR3 loop reads CASSSGQGQDTGELFF. DNA of the CDR3: TGCGCCAGCAGCTCGGGACAGGGGCAGGACACCGGGGAGCTGTTTTTT.

V usage is TRBV6-5 and J usage is TRBJ1-3; D unresolved. The CDR3 runs 14 residues. CDR1 is MNHEY and CDR2 is SVGAGI in the germline V gene. The germline V and J ends were trimmed by 5 bases and 2 bases, with 10 bases remaining between them. In nucleotides, the CDR3 is TGTGCCAGCAGTCCAACTCCTCCTGGAAACACCATATATTTT. This translates into CASSPTPPGNTIYF.

This sequence joins TRBV2 and TRBJ2-7; D may be TRBD2 (5 bases). This CDR3 spans 12 amino acids. V was cut by 6 bases and J by 9 bases, with 15 bases left in between. The germline gives CDR1 SNHLY, CDR2 FYNNEI. This chain's CDR3 is CASRPGGPGQYF. The DNA for the CDR3 is TGTGCCAGCAGGCCCGGAGGCCCAGGGCAGTACTTC.

V usage is TRBV5-5 and J usage is TRBJ1-1, with D possibly TRBD1 on 5 matching bases. The CDR3 sequence is 15 residues long. Germline CDR1 SGHKS, CDR2 YYEKEE (reference sequence). V was clipped by 1 base and J by 6 bases, with 16 bases between them. Here the CDR3 DNA reads TGTGCCAGCAGCTTGAAAACAGGTGTTTTTGCTGAAGCTTTCTTT. Translated, it gives CASSLKTGVFAEAFF.

This clone was detected only once. CDR3 amino acids: CASSLGGGHNQPQHF. For the CDR3, the DNA is TGTGCCAGCAGCCTCGGTGGGGGACATAATCAGCCCCAGCATTTT. The chain uses TRBV7-2 and TRBJ1-5; TRBD1 is a possible D gene (6 bases). V dropped 5 bases and J dropped 4 bases, with 15 bases sitting between them. The CDR3 runs to 15 residues. Germline V gene sequence: CDR1 SGHTA, CDR2 FQGNSA.

The chain couples TRBV29-1 to TRBJ2-1; 7 nucleotides line up with TRBD2. The CDR3 sequence is 16 residues long. Germline-derived CDR1 and CDR2 are SQVTM and ANQGSEA. Unmatched junction bases numbered 9, after V lost 4 bases and J lost 0 bases. As DNA, the CDR3 is TGCAGCGTTGGCCCTAGCGGAACAAGCTCCTACAATGAGCAGTTCTTC. Protein sequence: CSVGPSGTSSYNEQFF.

The V and J genes are TRBV18 and TRBJ2-7, with TRBD1 identical over 10 bases. Germline CDR1 reads KGHSH; CDR2 reads LQKENI. This CDR3 is built from 15 residues. Trimming at V came to 2 bases and at J to 3 bases, leaving 4 bases not matched to a gene. CDR3 nucleotides: TGTGCCAGCTCACCATTGGGACAGGGGAGCTACGAGCAGTACTTC. Its protein product is CASSPLGQGSYEQYF.

The chain combines TRBV9 with TRBJ1-2, with TRBD1 matching over 9 bases. Germline V gene sequence: CDR1 SGDLS, CDR2 YYNGEE. The trim removed 3 bases at V and 2 bases at J, leaving 5 bases unmatched. The CDR3 covers 15 residues. DNA of the CDR3: TGTGCCAGCAGCGCCAGACAGGGGGGAAACTATGGCTACACCTTC. It encodes CASSARQGGNYGYTF.

This clone was found once. The rearrangement joins TRBV19 to TRBJ2-1, with 7 bases identical to TRBD2. This CDR3 comprises 14 residues. Germline-derived CDR1 and CDR2 are LNHDA and SQIVND (reference sequence). V lost 7 bases and J lost 4; bases outside the gene matches: 7. CDR3 loop: CASNGGGFYNEQFF. CDR3 bases: TGTGCCAGTAATGGGGGAGGGTTTTACAATGAGCAGTTCTTC.

The chain has TRBV30 and TRBJ2-7; a possible D gene is TRBD1 (6 bases). Germline CDR1 is GTSNPN and CDR2 is SVGIG (reference sequence). The CDR3 totals 11 residues. The V gene lost 4 bases and the J gene lost 6 bases, with 10 bases spanning the gap. The CDR3 nucleotides read TGTGCCTGGACTGTAGGGGGCGAGCAGTACTTC. Its protein is CAWTVGGEQYF.

The chain couples TRBV18 to TRBJ2-7; 7 nucleotides agree with TRBD1. Germline V lookup: CDR1 KGHSH, CDR2 LQKENI. With 3 bases clipped from V and 4 bases from J, the junction kept 12 bases outside the gene matches. The CDR3 is made up of 16 amino acids. The CDR3 spells CASSPIGQARLYEQYF. CDR3 coding DNA: TGTGCCAGCTCACCTATAGGACAGGCTCGTCTTTACGAGCAGTACTTC.

The DNA of the CDR3 is TGCAGTGCTAGTTGGAGAGGGGGGAACACTGAAGCTTTCTTT. Translating it yields CSASWRGGNTEAFF. This chain joins TRBV20-1 and TRBJ1-1; possible D gene TRBD1, 6 bases. V gave up 3 bases and J gave up 1 base, with 12 bases separating them. CDR3 length: 14 residues. From germline, CDR1 is DFQATT and CDR2 SNEGSKA (reference sequence).

Regarding this clone: Other DNA variants within this sample encode the same CDR3. The CDR3 nucleotides are TGTGCCAGCAGTTTGGGAGGGACCTACGAGCAGTACTTC. It is translated as CASSLGGTYEQYF. The chain combines TRBV27 with TRBJ2-7; 7 nucleotides line up with TRBD2. Germline V lookup: CDR1 MNHEY, CDR2 SMNVEV (reference sequence). With V trimmed by 3 bases and J by 2 bases, 1 base remained unmatched. The length of the CDR3 is 13 residues.

The chain uses TRBV6-1 and TRBJ1-3; possible D gene TRBD1, 5 bases. V lost 1 base and J 2 bases, leaving 6 bases between the germline ends. CDR3 length equals 14 residues. Germline lookup yields CDR1 MNHNS and CDR2 SASEGT. DNA of the CDR3: TGTGCCAGCAGTGAAGAGGGGACTGGAAACACCATATATTTT. Protein sequence: CASSEEGTGNTIYF.

The chain uses TRBV6-1 and TRBJ2-7; no reliable D call. Germline values: CDR1 MNHNS, CDR2 SASEGT. The CDR3 is made up of 15 amino acids. Between the trimmed V and J ends, which lost 2 bases and 2 bases, there was a span of 13 bases. In DNA, the CDR3 is TGTGCCAGCAGTGAAATACGAGGATCGGCCTACGAGCAGTACTTC. Protein sequence: CASSEIRGSAYEQYF.